The 21 T cell receptor beta chains listed next were all sequenced from one sample in a study of cytomegalovirus exposure and HLA in healthy donors. PCR involved 60 Vbeta and 13 Jbeta primers. TCRdb keeps only in-frame clones here, not all; method: immunoSEQ multiplex PCR. In the table there are about 190,000 clones, about 81% of which are singletons. Sequencing used PBMCs. These receptors were obtained from a woman in her 30s in good health and CMV-seronegative.

V gene TRBV7-2 combines with J gene TRBJ1-1, with 11 bases fitting TRBD1. From germline, CDR1 is SGHTA and CDR2 FQGNSA. V lost 6 bases to trimming and J lost 11 bases; unmatched junction nucleotides: 11. The CDR3 is 14 residues long. In DNA form, the CDR3 reads TGTGCCAGCAGTCCAGGACAGGGGGCGAGGGGTGCTTTCTTT. It yields the protein CASSPGQGARGAFF.

V and J are TRBV7-9 and TRBJ1-1, with 7 bases lining up with TRBD1. Looked up from germline, CDR1 is SEHNR and CDR2 is FQNEAQ (reference sequence). Trimming took 5 bases from V and 0 from J; bases not matched to a gene: 3. CDR3 length equals 14 residues. As DNA, the CDR3 is TGTGCCAGCAGCCAGGGACAGCTGAACACTGAAGCTTTCTTT. This sequence encodes CASSQGQLNTEAFF.

This chain joins TRBV2 and TRBJ2-3, with unresolved D. Germline lookup yields CDR1 SNHLY and CDR2 FYNNEI. This CDR3 has 14 residues. V was cut by 9 bases and J by 1 base, with 14 bases left in between. CDR3 amino acids: CASRLSRGTDTQYF. The DNA for the CDR3 is TGTGCCAGTCGTTTATCCCGGGGCACAGATACGCAGTATTTT.

The chain has TRBV11-2 and TRBJ2-5; a weak D match, TRBD2 (6 bases). Trimming stripped 5 bases from V and 2 bases from J, with 12 bases between. The CDR3 length is 14 residues. Germline CDR1 is SGHAT and CDR2 is FQNNGV. In DNA form, the CDR3 reads TGTGCCAGCAGCAGGACGGGGACTCAAGAGACCCAGTACTTC. Its translation: CASSRTGTQETQYF.

This clone was recorded only once. The chain couples TRBV28 to TRBJ2-5, with D tentatively TRBD2 (5 bases). CDR3 size: 15 residues. The germline V and J ends were trimmed by 2 bases and 1 base, with 11 bases remaining between them. CDR1 and CDR2 (germline): MDHEN, SYDVKM. CDR3 in DNA: TGTGCCAGCAGTTTAAGGAGACTAAGCCAAGAGACCCAGTACTTC. This gives the protein CASSLRRLSQETQYF.

On this clone: This is likely a read error, given that the CDR3 carries no conserved phenylalanine or tryptophan at its end. Because the CDR3's place on the DNA is in doubt, the DNA is left out and the CDR3 is given as listed by TCRdb. The chain combines TRBV6-6 with TRBJ2-7; TRBD2, the D gene given by the table, was not confirmed from the DNA. 13 amino acids form the CDR3, both terminal residues included. Germline-derived CDR1 and CDR2 are MNHNY and SVGAGI (reference sequence). The chain's CDR3 is CASSVAGRTEWYL.

DNA of the CDR3: TGTGCCAGCAGTCGACAGGGCGGTAATAATTCACCCCTCCACTTT. The encoded protein is CASSRQGGNNSPLHF. The rearrangement links TRBV27 to TRBJ1-6, with TRBD1 identical over 7 bases. The J segment lost 5 bases and the V segment lost 5 bases, leaving 6 bases of the junction unmatched. Germline values: CDR1 MNHEY, CDR2 SMNVEV (reference sequence). This CDR3 is 15 amino acids long.

The chain combines TRBV9 with TRBJ2-2; D gene unclear. The CDR3 loop spans 13 amino acids. Germline CDR1 SGDLS, CDR2 YYNGEE. V shed 2 bases and J shed 1 base, with 3 bases lying between them. CDR3 bases: TGTGCCAGCAGCGTCATGAACACCGGGGAGCTGTTTTTT. Protein sequence: CASSVMNTGELFF.

The chain joins TRBV27 to TRBJ1-1; a weak D match, TRBD1 (5 bases). CDR3 size: 12 residues. Trimming took off 4 bases at V and 4 bases at J, with 7 bases between the two ends. The germline V gene has CDR1 MNHEY and CDR2 SMNVEV (reference sequence). The CDR3 loop reads CASSWGPTEAFF. Written as DNA, the CDR3 is TGTGCCAGCAGTTGGGGCCCCACTGAAGCTTTCTTT.

This clone appeared a few times. This chain links TRBV4-3 with TRBJ2-5; the match to TRBD1 covers 7 bases. The trim removed 3 bases at V and 9 bases at J, leaving 13 bases unmatched. The CDR3 spans 15 residues. CDR1 and CDR2 from the germline V gene are LGHNA and YSLEER. This CDR3 reads CASSQGPSYRGAQYF. In DNA form, the CDR3 reads TGCGCCAGCAGCCAGGGACCGTCGTACAGGGGAGCCCAGTACTTC.

The V gene is TRBV7-2, the J gene TRBJ1-5; tentative D call: TRBD1 (6 bases). This CDR3 is built from 16 residues. Per germline, CDR1 SGHTA and CDR2 FQGNSA. V lost 2 bases, J lost 4 bases, and 15 bases lay in between. CDR3 in amino acids: CASSLIRTDGNQPQHF. CDR3 nucleotides: TGTGCCAGCAGCTTAATCAGGACAGACGGGAATCAGCCCCAGCATTTT. Filled out from reference TRBV7-2 and TRBJ1-5, the complete variable domain reads GAGVSQSPSNKVTEKGKDVELRCDPISGHTALYWYRQSLGQGLEFLIYFQGNSAPDKSGLPSDRFSAERTGGSVSTLTIQRTQQEDSAVYLCASSLIRTDGNQPQHFGDGTRLSIL.

This clone was seen just once. V gene TRBV5-6 combines with J gene TRBJ2-6, with 7 bases aligning to TRBD1. Looked up from germline, CDR1 is SGHDT and CDR2 is YYEEEE. The CDR3 sequence is 15 residues long. Trimming at V came to 3 bases and at J to 6 bases, leaving 6 bases not matched to a gene. CDR3 sequence (DNA): TGTGCCAGCAGCTGGACAGGCACTGTGGCCAACGTCCTGACTTTC. The encoded protein is CASSWTGTVANVLTF.

The table lists this clone with a count of one. The chain recombines TRBV9 with TRBJ2-5; TRBD2 matches 7 bases. The CDR3 is made up of 21 amino acids. The germline V gene encodes CDR1 SGDLS and CDR2 YYNGEE. J lost 5 bases, V lost 3 bases, and 28 bases had no gene match. The CDR3 protein is CASSGGPLSFREEILGETQYF. The CDR3 bases are TGTGCCAGCAGCGGCGGCCCCTTAAGTTTTCGGGAGGAGATCCTGGGGGAGACCCAGTACTTC. Together with reference TRBV9 and TRBJ2-5, the CDR3 gives the full variable domain: DSGVTQTPKHLITATGQRVTLRCSPRSGDLSVYWYQQSLDQGLQFLIQYYNGEERAKGNILERFSAQQFPDLHSELNLSSLELGDSALYFCASSGGPLSFREEILGETQYFGPGTRLLVL.

This chain uses TRBV5-5 with TRBJ2-5; D remains ambiguous. The CDR3 runs to 14 residues. The germline V gene encodes CDR1 SGHKS and CDR2 YYEKEE (reference sequence). Trimming cost V 2 bases and J 1 base, with 9 bases left between them. In nucleotides, the CDR3 is TGTGCCAGCAGCTTTCCGGAGCTCCAAGAGACCCAGTACTTC. Translating it yields CASSFPELQETQYF.

V and J are TRBV28 and TRBJ1-2, with 7 positions matching TRBD1. CDR1 and CDR2 from the germline V gene are MDHEN and SYDVKM. The CDR3 sequence is 18 residues long. V lost 5 bases, J lost 0 bases, and 15 bases stayed unmatched. CDR3 protein: CASSKVRQGGRTNYGYTF. In DNA form, the CDR3 reads TGTGCCAGCAGTAAAGTCCGACAGGGTGGGAGAACTAACTATGGCTACACCTTC.

This clone was seen only a few times. The chain combines TRBV10-3 with TRBJ2-2; maybe TRBD1 (6 bases). Trimming pared 8 bases from V and 6 bases from J, leaving 10 bases between. Germline lookup yields CDR1 ENHRY and CDR2 SYGVKD. This CDR3 comprises 12 residues. The CDR3 is CAIWQGPGELFF. The DNA of the CDR3 is TGTGCCATCTGGCAGGGGCCCGGGGAGCTGTTTTTT.

The chain is built from TRBV27 and TRBJ2-2, with a possible D match to TRBD1 (6 bases). From germline, CDR1 is MNHEY and CDR2 SMNVEV (reference sequence). V was trimmed by 3 bases and J by 9 bases, leaving 11 bases between them. This CDR3 is 13 amino acids long. CDR3 bases: TGTGCCAGCAGTTTCTCAGGGGCGAGGGAGCTGTTTTTT. It specifies CASSFSGARELFF.

The CDR3 coding sequence is TGCGCCAGCAGAGCACTAGCGGCTAGCACAGATACGCAGTATTTT. Its protein product is CASRALAASTDTQYF. V usage is TRBV10-2 and J usage is TRBJ2-3; 8 nucleotides agree with TRBD2. The CDR3 is 15 amino acids. Germline V CDR1 and CDR2: WSHSY, SAAADI. The J segment lost 0 bases and the V segment lost 6 bases, leaving 5 bases of the junction unmatched.

Comments on this clone: At one boundary the junction diverges from the germline segment, which might be a read error. The rearrangement joins TRBV6-5 to TRBJ2-6, with D possibly matching TRBD2 (6 bases). Germline CDR1 and CDR2: MNHEY and SVGAGI. This CDR3 comprises 16 residues. Written as DNA, the CDR3 is TGTGCCAGCAGTTACGGGGGGAAAGGTGGGGCCAACGGCCTGACTTTC. This sequence encodes CASSYGGKGGANGLTF.

The chain links TRBV2 to TRBJ1-4; a weak D match, TRBD1 (6 bases). Trimming took 6 bases from V and 8 from J, leaving 19 bases between them. The CDR3 totals 15 residues. The germline gives CDR1 SNHLY, CDR2 FYNNEI. The CDR3 bases are TGTGCCAGCAGAGGGCGAAACCAGGGGTTCGAAAAACTGTTTTTT. Translation: CASRGRNQGFEKLFF.

The chain joins TRBV6-1 to TRBJ1-1; the D is unclear. Germline CDR1 is MNHNS and CDR2 is SASEGT. V was shortened by 6 bases and J by 1 base, with 9 bases between the two germline ends. The CDR3 contains 13 residues. The CDR3 bases are TGTGCCAGCAGACCCACGGGGAACACTGAAGCTTTCTTT. Translating gives CASRPTGNTEAFF.